The TCR beta chain described here comes from a study of T cell repertoires in aging, cancer and after chemotherapy. Turning to the study itself: Pre- and post-chemotherapy samples were paired from chronic lymphocytic leukemia patients treated with fludarabine- or bendamustine-based regimens. The whole study produced a dataset of roughly 8.8 million TCR reads. Study-level points and caveats: Untreated cancer patients had significantly lower blood TCR diversity than age-matched healthy donors.

Peripheral blood genomic DNA, not sorted cells or RNA, was the template. This CDR3 is 15 amino acids long. Germline CDR1 reads SEHNR; CDR2 reads FQNEAQ (reference sequence). Between the trimmed V and J ends, which lost 1 base and 2 bases, there was a span of 12 bases. A mixed TRB-A/B primer pool amplified rearranged TRB by multiplex touch-down PCR. TCRdb reanalysed the multiplex PCR reads using MiXCR and keeps one entry per CDR3 protein. The repertoire holds 4,500 to 5,000 distinct CDR3 sequences, with about 33% as singletons. This clonotype appeared a few times. Its antigen is not identified. The chain couples TRBV7-9 to TRBJ2-7; D perhaps matches TRBD2 (6 bases). The sequencing sample was made of blood. The receptor comes from a human donor with a blood cancer. The CDR3 coding sequence is TGTGCCAGCAGCTTAGGAACCAGGGAGGCCTACGAGCAGTACTTC. Encoded protein: CASSLGTREAYEQYF.